The source of this T cell receptor beta chain is a study of tumor-infiltrating lymphocytes in localized non-small cell lung cancer. Sequencing was performed with immunoSEQ multiplex PCR; in TCRdb, only in-frame clones are kept and a portion is missing. In the table there are about 15,000 clones, 70% to 75% of which are singletons. V lost 3 bases and J lost 10, with 22 bases in between. The V gene's germline CDR1 is WNHNN and CDR2 SYGVQD (reference sequence). This CDR3 has 15 amino acids. Specimen: lung tumor tissue. The source is a human donor with non-small cell lung cancer. The chain has TRBV10-1 and TRBJ2-7, with D possibly being TRBD1 (6 bases). This CDR3 is CASSDQGWDLRGQYF. The CDR3 DNA reads as TGCGCCAGCAGTGACCAGGGGTGGGATCTACGAGGCCAGTACTTC.